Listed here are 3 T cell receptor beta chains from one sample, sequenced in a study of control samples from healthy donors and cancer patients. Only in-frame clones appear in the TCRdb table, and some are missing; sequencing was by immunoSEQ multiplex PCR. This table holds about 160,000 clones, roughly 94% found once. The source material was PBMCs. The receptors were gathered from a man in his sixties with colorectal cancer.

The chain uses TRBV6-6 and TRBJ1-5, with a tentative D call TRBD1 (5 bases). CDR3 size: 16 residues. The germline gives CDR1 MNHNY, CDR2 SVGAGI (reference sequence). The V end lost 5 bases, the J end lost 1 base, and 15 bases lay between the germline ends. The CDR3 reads CASSIREAGSNQPQHF. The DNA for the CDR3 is TGTGCCAGCAGTATTCGGGAGGCAGGGAGCAATCAGCCCCAGCATTTT.

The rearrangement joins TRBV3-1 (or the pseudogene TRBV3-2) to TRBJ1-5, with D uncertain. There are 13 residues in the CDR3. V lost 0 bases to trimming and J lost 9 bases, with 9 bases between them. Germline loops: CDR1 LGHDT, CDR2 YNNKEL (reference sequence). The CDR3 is CASSQEPTGPQHF. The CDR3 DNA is TGTGCCAGCAGCCAAGAGCCCACTGGGCCCCAGCATTTT.

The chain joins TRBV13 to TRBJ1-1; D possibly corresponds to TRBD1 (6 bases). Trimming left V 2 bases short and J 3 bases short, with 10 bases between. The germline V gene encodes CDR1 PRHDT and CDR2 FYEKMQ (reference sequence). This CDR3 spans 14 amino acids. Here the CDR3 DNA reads TGTGCCAGCAGCTTACAGGGGTGGGACACTGAAGCTTTCTTT. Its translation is CASSLQGWDTEAFF.